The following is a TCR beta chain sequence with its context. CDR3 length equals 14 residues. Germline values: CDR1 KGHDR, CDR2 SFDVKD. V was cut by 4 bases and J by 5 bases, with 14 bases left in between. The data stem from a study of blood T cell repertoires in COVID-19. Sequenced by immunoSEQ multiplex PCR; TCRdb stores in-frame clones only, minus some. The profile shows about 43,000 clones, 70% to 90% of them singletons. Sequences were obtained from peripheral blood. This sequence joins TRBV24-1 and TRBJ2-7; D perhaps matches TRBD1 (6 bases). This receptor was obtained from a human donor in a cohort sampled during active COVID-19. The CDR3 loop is CATSDSQGTHEQYF. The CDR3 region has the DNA TGTGCCACCAGTGACTCACAGGGTACCCACGAGCAGTACTTC.